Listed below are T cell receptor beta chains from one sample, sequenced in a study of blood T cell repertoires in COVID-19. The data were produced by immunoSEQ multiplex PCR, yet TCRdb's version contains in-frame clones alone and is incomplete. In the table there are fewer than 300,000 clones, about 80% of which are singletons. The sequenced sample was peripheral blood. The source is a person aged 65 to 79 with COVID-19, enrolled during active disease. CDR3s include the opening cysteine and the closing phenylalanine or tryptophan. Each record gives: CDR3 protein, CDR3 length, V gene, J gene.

CDR3 protein: CASSQWTDRNEQYF
CDR3 length: 14
V gene: TRBV14
J gene: TRBJ2-7

CDR3 protein: CASSLGGSGPSTDTQYF
CDR3 length: 17
V gene: TRBV11-3
J gene: TRBJ2-3

CDR3 protein: CASRAGQGSYEQYF
CDR3 length: 14
V gene: TRBV6-5
J gene: TRBJ2-7

CDR3 protein: CASSQYGHTYGYTF
CDR3 length: 14
V gene: TRBV14
J gene: TRBJ1-2

CDR3 protein: CASSVDAGTSGGVDTQYF
CDR3 length: 18
V gene: TRBV9
J gene: TRBJ2-3

CDR3 protein: CASSATGTTYNSPLHF
CDR3 length: 16
V gene: TRBV27
J gene: TRBJ1-6

CDR3 protein: CASSYSGLGYTF
CDR3 length: 12
V gene: TRBV2
J gene: TRBJ1-2

CDR3 protein: CASSYTVPNEQYF
CDR3 length: 13
V gene: TRBV6-6
J gene: TRBJ2-7

CDR3 protein: CASRDRGHGYTF
CDR3 length: 12
V gene: TRBV27
J gene: TRBJ1-2

CDR3 protein: CASSLGVSYNEQFF
CDR3 length: 14
V gene: TRBV11-2
J gene: TRBJ2-1

CDR3 protein: CASSQVGQGPTGELFF
CDR3 length: 16
V gene: TRBV4-1
J gene: TRBJ2-2

CDR3 protein: CASSGHSGGGEQYF
CDR3 length: 14
V gene: TRBV9
J gene: TRBJ2-7

CDR3 protein: CASRSSGGPSSYEQYF
CDR3 length: 16
V gene: TRBV5-1
J gene: TRBJ2-7

CDR3 protein: CASSQTATLSTYEQYF
CDR3 length: 16
V gene: TRBV4-1
J gene: TRBJ2-7

CDR3 protein: CASSLVFRNSGANVLTF
CDR3 length: 17
V gene: TRBV5-1
J gene: TRBJ2-6

CDR3 protein: CASSYRVGEQFF
CDR3 length: 12
V gene: TRBV7-9
J gene: TRBJ2-1

CDR3 protein: CSVGVSGSQETQYF
CDR3 length: 14
V gene: TRBV29-1
J gene: TRBJ2-5

CDR3 protein: CASSPLAGGPHTGELFF
CDR3 length: 17
V gene: TRBV18
J gene: TRBJ2-2

CDR3 protein: CASSLTGLAPYEQYF
CDR3 length: 15
V gene: TRBV5-1
J gene: TRBJ2-7

CDR3 protein: CASSHRTGHGNTIYF
CDR3 length: 15
V gene: TRBV3-1/TRBV3-2
J gene: TRBJ1-3

CDR3 protein: CASSFPDRASLYEQYF
CDR3 length: 16
V gene: TRBV28
J gene: TRBJ2-7

CDR3 protein: CASSPLAGGHQETQYF
CDR3 length: 16
V gene: TRBV28
J gene: TRBJ2-5

CDR3 protein: CASSRTSGYQETQYF
CDR3 length: 15
V gene: TRBV19
J gene: TRBJ2-5